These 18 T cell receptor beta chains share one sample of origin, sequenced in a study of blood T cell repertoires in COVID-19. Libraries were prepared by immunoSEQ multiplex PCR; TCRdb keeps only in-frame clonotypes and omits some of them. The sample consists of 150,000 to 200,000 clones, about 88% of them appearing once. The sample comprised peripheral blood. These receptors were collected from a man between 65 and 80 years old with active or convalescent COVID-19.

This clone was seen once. CDR3 coding DNA: TGCGCCAGCAGTCAATCGGGGCTCGGGGGTCTGGGAAGCAATCAGCCCCAGCATTTT. It yields the protein CASSQSGLGGLGSNQPQHF. This chain links TRBV23-1 with TRBJ1-5, with a possible D match to TRBD1 (5 bases). TRBV23-1 belongs to the ORF category, with a function that is uncertain. V was shortened by 0 bases and J by 1 base, with 19 bases between the two germline ends. This CDR3 contains 19 residues.

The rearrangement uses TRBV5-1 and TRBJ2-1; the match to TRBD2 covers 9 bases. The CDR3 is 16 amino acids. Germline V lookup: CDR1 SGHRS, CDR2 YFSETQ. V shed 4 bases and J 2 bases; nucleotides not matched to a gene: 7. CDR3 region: CASSKIAGATYNEQFF. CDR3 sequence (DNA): TGCGCCAGCAGCAAGATAGCGGGGGCCACCTACAATGAGCAGTTCTTC.

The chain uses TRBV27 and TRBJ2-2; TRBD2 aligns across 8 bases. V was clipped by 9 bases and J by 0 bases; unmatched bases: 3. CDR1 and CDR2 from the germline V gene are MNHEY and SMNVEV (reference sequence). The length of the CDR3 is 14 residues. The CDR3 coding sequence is TGTGCCAGTGTAGCGGGGACGAACACCGGGGAGCTGTTTTTT. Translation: CASVAGTNTGELFF.

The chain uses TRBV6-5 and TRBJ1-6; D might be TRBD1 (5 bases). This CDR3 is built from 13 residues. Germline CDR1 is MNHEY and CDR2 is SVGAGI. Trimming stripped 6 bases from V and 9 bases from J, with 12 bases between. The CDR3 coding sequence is TGTGCCAGCAGAGTCAGGGAGGGTTCACCCCTCCACTTT. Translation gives CASRVREGSPLHF.

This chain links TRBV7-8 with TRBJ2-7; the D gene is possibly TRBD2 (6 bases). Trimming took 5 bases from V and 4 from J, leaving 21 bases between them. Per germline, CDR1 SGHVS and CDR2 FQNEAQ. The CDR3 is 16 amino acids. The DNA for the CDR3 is TGTGCCAGCAGCAGGATCCTAGCGAGCAGTTTATACGAGCAGTACTTC. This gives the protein CASSRILASSLYEQYF.

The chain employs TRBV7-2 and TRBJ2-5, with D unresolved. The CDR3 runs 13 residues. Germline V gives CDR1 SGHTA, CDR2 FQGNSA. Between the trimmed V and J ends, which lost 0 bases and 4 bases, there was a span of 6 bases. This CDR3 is CASSLARPETQYF. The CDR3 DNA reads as TGTGCCAGCAGCTTAGCCAGGCCAGAGACCCAGTACTTC.

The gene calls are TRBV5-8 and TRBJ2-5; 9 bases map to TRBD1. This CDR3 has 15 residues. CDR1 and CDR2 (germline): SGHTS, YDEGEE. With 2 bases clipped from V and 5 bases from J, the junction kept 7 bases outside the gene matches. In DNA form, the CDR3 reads TGTGCCAGCAGCTTTGGGACAGGGATCCCGGAGACCCAGTACTTC. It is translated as CASSFGTGIPETQYF. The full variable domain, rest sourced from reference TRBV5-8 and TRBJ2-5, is EAGVTQSPTHLIKTRGQQATLRCSPISGHTSVYWYQQALGLGLQFLLWYDEGEERNRGNFPPRFSGRQFPNYSSELNVNALELEDSALYLCASSFGTGIPETQYFGPGTRLLVL.

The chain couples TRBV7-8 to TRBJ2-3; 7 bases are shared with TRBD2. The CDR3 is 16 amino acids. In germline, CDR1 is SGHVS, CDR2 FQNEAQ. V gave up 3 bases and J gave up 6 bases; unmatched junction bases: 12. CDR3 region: CASSFYVGGALDTQYF. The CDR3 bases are TGTGCCAGCAGCTTTTATGTGGGAGGGGCGCTCGATACGCAGTATTTT.

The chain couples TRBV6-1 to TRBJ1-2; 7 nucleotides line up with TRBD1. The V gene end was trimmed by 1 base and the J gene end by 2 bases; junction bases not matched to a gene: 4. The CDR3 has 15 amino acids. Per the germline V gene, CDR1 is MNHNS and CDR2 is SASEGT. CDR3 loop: CASSEGYRGNYGYTF. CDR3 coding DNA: TGTGCCAGCAGTGAAGGATACAGGGGAAACTATGGCTACACCTTC.

DNA for the CDR3: TGTGCCAGCAGGGGACAGGGGATCCCTGAAGCTTTCTTT. This translates into CASRGQGIPEAFF. This chain uses TRBV28 with TRBJ1-1, with TRBD1 matching 10 bases. The trim removed 6 bases at V and 6 bases at J, leaving 4 bases unmatched. CDR3 size: 13 residues. Germline V gene lookup returns CDR1 MDHEN and CDR2 SYDVKM.

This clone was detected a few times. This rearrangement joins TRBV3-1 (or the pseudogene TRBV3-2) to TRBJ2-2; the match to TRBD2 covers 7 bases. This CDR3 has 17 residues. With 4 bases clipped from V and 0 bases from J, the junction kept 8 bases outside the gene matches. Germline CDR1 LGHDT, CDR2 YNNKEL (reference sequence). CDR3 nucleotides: TGTGCCAGCAGCCCGCAAGGACTAGTGTCGAACACCGGGGAGCTGTTTTTT. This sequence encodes CASSPQGLVSNTGELFF.

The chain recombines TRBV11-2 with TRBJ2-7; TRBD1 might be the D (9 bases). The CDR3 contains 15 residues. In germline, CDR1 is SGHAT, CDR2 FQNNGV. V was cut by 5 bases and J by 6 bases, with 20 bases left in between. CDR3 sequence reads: CASSHSGTGYIEQYF. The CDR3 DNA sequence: TGTGCCAGCAGCCATAGCGGGACAGGGTATATCGAGCAGTACTTC. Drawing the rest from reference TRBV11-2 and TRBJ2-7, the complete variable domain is EAGVAQSPRYKIIEKRQSVAFWCNPISGHATLYWYQQILGQGPKLLIQFQNNGVVDDSQLPKDRFSAERLKGVDSTLKIQPAKLEDSAVYLCASSHSGTGYIEQYFGPGTRLTVT.

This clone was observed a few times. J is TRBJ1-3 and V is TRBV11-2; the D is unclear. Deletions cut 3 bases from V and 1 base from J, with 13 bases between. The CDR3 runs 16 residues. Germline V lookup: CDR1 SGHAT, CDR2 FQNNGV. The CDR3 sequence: CASSLVGLTSGNTIYF. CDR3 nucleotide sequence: TGTGCCAGCAGCTTGGTGGGCCTCACGTCTGGAAACACCATATATTTT.

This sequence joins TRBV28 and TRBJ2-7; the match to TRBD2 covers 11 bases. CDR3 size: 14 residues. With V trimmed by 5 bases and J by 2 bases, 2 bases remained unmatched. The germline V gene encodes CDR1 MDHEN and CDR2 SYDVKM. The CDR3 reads CASSLSGRAYEQYF. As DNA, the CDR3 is TGTGCCAGCAGTCTTAGCGGGAGGGCCTACGAGCAGTACTTC.

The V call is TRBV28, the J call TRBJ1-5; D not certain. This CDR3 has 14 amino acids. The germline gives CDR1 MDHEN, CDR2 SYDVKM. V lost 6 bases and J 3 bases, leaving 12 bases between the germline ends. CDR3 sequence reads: CASSPPGNNQPQHF. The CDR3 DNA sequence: TGTGCCAGCAGCCCCCCCGGTAACAATCAGCCCCAGCATTTT.

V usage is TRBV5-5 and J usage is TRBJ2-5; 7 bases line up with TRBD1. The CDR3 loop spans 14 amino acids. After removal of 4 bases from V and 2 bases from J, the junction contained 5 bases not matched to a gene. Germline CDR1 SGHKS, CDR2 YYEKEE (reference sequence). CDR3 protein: CASSPGTDQETQYF. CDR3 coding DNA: TGTGCCAGCAGCCCAGGGACAGATCAAGAGACCCAGTACTTC.

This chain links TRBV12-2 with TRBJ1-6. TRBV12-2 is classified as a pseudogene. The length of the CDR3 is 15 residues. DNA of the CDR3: TGTGCAAGTCGGGCGGGGACCCCCTATAATTCACCCCTCCACTTT. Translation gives CASRAGTPYNSPLHF.

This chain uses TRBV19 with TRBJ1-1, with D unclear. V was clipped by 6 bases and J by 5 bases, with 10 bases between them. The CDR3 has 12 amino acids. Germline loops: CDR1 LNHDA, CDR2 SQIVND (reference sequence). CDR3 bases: TGTGCCAGTAGGACATTCGGTACTGAAGCTTTCTTT. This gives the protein CASRTFGTEAFF.